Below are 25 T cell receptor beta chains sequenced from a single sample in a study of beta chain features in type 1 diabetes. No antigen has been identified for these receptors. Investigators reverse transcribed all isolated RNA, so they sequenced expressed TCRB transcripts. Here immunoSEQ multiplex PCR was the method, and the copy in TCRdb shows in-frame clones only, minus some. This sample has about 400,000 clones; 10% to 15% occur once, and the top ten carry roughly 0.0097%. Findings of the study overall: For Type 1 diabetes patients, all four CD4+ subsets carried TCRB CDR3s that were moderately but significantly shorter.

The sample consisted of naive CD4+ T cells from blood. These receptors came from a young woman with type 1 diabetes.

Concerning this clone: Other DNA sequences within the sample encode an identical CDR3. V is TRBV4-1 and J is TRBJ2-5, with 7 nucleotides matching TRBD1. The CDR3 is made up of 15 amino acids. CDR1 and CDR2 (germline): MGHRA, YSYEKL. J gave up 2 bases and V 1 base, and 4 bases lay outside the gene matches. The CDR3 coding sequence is TGCGCCAGCAGCCAAGGCGACAGGGATCAAGAGACCCAGTACTTC. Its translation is CASSQGDRDQETQYF.

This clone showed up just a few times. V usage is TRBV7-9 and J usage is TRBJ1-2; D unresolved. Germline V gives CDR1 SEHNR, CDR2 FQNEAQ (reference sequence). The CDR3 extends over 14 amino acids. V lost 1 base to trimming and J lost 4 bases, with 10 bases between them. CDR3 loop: CASSLVLKLYGYTF. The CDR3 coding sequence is TGTGCCAGCAGCTTAGTTCTGAAGCTCTATGGCTACACCTTC.

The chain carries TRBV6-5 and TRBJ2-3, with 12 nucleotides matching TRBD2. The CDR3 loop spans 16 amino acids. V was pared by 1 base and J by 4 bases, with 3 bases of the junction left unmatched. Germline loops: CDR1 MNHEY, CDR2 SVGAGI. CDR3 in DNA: TGTGCCAGCAGTTACTTCGCTAGCGGGGGGGCAGATACGCAGTATTTT. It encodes CASSYFASGGADTQYF.

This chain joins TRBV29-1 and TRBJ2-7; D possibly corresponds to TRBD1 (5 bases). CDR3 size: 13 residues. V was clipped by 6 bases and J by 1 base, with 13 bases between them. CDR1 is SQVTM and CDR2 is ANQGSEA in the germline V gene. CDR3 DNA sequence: TGCAGCGTCCGAAGGGGCATTTCCTACGAGCAGTACTTC. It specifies CSVRRGISYEQYF.

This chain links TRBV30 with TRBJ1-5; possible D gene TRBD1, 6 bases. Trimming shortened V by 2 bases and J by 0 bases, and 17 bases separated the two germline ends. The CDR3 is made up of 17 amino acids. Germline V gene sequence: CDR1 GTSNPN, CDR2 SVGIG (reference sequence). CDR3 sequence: CAWSSDRTSTSNQPQHF. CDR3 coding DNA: TGTGCCTGGAGTTCAGACAGGACATCTACTAGCAATCAGCCCCAGCATTTT.

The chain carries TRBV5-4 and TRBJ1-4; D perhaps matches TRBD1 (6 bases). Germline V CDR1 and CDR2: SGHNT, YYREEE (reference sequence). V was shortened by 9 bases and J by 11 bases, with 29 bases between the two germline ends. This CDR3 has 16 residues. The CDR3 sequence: CATADRLRDPPGKLFF. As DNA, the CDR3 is TGTGCCACCGCGGACAGACTCCGGGACCCTCCGGGGAAACTGTTTTTT.

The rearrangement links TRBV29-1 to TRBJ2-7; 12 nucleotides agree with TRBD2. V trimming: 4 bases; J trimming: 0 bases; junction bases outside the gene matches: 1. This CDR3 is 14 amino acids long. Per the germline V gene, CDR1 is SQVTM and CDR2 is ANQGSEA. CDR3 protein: CSVGTSGNSYEQYF. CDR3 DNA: TGCAGCGTTGGGACTAGCGGGAACTCCTACGAGCAGTACTTC.

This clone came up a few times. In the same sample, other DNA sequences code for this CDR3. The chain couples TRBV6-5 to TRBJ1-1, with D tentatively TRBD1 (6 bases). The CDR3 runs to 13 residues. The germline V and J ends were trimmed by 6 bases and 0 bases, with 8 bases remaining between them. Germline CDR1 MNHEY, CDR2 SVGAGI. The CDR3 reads CASSRTVNTEAFF. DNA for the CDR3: TGTGCCAGCAGCCGGACAGTGAACACTGAAGCTTTCTTT.

CDR3: CASSRVNRDYNEQFF. The CDR3 bases are TGTGCCAGCAGCCGCGTAAATCGGGACTACAATGAGCAGTTCTTC. The V and J genes are TRBV5-4 and TRBJ2-1; D possibly corresponds to TRBD2 (5 bases). CDR1 is SGHNT, CDR2 YYREEE, per germline (reference sequence). The length of the CDR3 is 15 residues. V lost 4 bases and J 3 bases, leaving 14 bases between the germline ends.

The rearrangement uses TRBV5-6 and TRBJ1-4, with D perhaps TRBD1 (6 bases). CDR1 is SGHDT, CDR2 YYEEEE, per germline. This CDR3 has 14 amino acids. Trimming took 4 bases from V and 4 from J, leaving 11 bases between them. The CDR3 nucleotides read TGTGCCAGCAGCCCCAGGGGATATAATGAAAAACTGTTTTTT. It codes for CASSPRGYNEKLFF.

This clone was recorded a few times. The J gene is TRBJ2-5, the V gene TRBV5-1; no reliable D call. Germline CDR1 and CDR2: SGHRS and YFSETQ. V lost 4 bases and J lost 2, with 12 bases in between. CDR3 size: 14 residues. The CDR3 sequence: CASSRLGSQETQYF. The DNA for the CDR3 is TGCGCCAGCAGCCGTCTCGGGTCTCAAGAGACCCAGTACTTC.

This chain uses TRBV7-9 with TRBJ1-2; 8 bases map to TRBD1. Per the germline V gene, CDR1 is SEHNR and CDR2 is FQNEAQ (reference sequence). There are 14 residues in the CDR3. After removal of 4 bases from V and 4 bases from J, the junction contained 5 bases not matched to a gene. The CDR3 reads CASSSGQGSYGYTF. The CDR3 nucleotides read TGTGCCAGCAGCTCCGGACAGGGCTCCTATGGCTACACCTTC.

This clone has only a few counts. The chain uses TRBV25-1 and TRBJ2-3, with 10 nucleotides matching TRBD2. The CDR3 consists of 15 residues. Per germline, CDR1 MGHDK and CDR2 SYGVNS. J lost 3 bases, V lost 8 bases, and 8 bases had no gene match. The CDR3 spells CASENPSGSTDTQYF. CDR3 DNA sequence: TGTGCCAGCGAAAATCCTAGCGGGAGTACAGATACGCAGTATTTT.

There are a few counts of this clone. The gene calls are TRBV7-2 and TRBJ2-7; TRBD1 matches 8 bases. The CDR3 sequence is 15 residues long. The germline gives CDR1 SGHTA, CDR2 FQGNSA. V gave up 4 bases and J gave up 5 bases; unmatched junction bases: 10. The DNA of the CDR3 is TGTGCCAGCAGCTCCCCGGACAGGGCTCTCCACGAGCAGTACTTC. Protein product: CASSSPDRALHEQYF.

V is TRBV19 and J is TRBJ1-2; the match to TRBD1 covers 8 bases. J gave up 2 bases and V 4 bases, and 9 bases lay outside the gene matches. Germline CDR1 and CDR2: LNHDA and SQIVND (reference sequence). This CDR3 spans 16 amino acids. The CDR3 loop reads CASSRMGQASNYGYTF. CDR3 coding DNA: TGTGCCAGTAGTAGAATGGGACAGGCATCAAACTATGGCTACACCTTC.

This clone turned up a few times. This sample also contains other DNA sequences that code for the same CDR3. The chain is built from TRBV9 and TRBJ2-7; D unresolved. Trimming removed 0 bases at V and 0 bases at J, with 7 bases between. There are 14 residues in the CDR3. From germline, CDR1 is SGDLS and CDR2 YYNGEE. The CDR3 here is CASSVAPSSYEQYF. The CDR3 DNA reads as TGTGCCAGCAGCGTAGCGCCTAGCTCCTACGAGCAGTACTTC.

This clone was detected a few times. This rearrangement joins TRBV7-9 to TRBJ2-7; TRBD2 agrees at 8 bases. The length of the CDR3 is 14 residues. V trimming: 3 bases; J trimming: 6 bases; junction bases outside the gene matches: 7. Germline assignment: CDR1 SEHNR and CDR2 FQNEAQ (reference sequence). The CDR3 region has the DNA TGTGCCAGCAGCTTCCGGGAGGGAACAGGCGAGCAGTACTTC. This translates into CASSFREGTGEQYF. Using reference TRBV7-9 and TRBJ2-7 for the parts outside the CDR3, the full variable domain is DTGVSQNPRHKITKRGQNVTFRCDPISEHNRLYWYRQTLGQGPEFLTYFQNEAQLEKSRLLSDRFSAERPKGSFSTLEIQRTEQGDSAMYLCASSFREGTGEQYFGPGTRLTVT.

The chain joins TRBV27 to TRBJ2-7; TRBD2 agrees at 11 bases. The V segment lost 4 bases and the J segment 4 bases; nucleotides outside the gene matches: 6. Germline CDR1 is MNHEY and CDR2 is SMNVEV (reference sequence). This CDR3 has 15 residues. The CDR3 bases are TGTGCCAGCAGTTCCCCGGGACTAGCGGTGTACGAGCAGTACTTC. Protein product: CASSSPGLAVYEQYF.

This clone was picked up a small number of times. Here the CDR3 DNA reads TGTGCCAGCAGTTACTGGGACAGCCCCTACGAGCAGTACTTC. Translation: CASSYWDSPYEQYF. The J gene is TRBJ2-7, the V gene TRBV6-6, with 7 nucleotides matching TRBD1. The CDR3 spans 14 residues. The V gene end was trimmed by 1 base and the J gene end by 2 bases; junction bases not matched to a gene: 2. The germline CDR1 and CDR2 sequences are MNHNY and SVGAGI (reference sequence).

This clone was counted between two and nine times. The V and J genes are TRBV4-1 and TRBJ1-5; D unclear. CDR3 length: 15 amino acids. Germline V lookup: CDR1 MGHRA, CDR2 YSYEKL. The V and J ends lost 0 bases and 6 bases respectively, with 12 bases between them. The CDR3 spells CASSQDRTAGQPQHF. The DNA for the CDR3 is TGCGCCAGCAGCCAAGATCGCACAGCCGGTCAGCCCCAGCATTTT.

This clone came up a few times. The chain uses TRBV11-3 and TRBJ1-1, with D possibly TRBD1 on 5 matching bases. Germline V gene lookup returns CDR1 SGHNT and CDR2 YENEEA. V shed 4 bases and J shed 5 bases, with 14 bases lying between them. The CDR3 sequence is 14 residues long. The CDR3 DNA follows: TGTGCCAGCAGCTCCCTTGGGGCGAGGACTGAAGCTTTCTTT. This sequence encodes CASSSLGARTEAFF.

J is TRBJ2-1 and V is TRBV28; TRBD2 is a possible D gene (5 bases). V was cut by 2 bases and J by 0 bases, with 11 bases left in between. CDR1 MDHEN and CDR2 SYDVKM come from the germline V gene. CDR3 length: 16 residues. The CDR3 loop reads CASSLEGWGSYNEQFF. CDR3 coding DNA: TGTGCCAGCAGTTTAGAGGGCTGGGGCTCCTACAATGAGCAGTTCTTC.

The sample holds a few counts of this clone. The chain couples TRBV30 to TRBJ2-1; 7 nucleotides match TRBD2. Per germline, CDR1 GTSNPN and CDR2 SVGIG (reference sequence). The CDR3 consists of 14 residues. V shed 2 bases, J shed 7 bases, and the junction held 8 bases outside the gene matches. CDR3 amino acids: CAWSRGGSMNEQFF. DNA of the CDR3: TGTGCCTGGAGTAGGGGCGGGAGCATGAATGAGCAGTTCTTC.

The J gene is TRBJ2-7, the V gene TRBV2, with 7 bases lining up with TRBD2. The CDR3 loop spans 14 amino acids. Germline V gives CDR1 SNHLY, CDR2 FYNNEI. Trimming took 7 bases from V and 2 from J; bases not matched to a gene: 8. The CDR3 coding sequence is TGTGCCAGCACCCTGCTAGCGGAACCCTACGAGCAGTACTTC. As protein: CASTLLAEPYEQYF.

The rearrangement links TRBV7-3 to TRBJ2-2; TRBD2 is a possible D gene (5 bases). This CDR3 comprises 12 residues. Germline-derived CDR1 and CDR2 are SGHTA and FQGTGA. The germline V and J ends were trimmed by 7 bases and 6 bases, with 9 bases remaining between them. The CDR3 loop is CASNRGSGELFF. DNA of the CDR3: TGTGCCAGCAATCGCGGGTCCGGGGAGCTGTTTTTT.